The rows below give T cell receptor beta chains drawn from one sample of a study of Tregs in tolerant kidney transplant recipients. Produced via immunoSEQ multiplex PCR; TCRdb's table is partial and in-frame only. The sample lists under 95,000 clones; around 93% were seen once. Here the sequenced sample was Tregs from blood, taken before the transplant. The receptors originated from a human donor who received a combined kidney and bone marrow transplant. The CDR3 runs from the conserved cysteine through the conserved F or W. D genes are given only for firm matches.

j_call: TRBJ2-5; v_call: TRBV9; d_call: TRBD1; cdr3_nt: TGTGCCAGCAGCGTGGGGACAGGGAGATCGACGAGAGAGACCCAGTACTTC; cdr3_aa: CASSVGTGRSTRETQYF
j_call: TRBJ2-2; v_call: TRBV19; d_call: TRBD1; cdr3_nt: TGTGCCAGTAGGCAGGGGACAGGGAACACCGGGGAGCTGTTTTTT; cdr3_aa: CASRQGTGNTGELFF
j_call: TRBJ2-5; v_call: TRBV5-4; d_call: TRBD2; cdr3_nt: TGTGCCAGCAGAAGGGGCGGGCCTAGCGGGATCTACAACCAAGAGACCCAGTACTTC; cdr3_aa: CASRRGGPSGIYNQETQYF
j_call: TRBJ2-3; v_call: TRBV7-2; d_call: -; cdr3_nt: TGTGCCAGCAGCAGATTAGCGGACCTGGGCACAGATACGCAGTATTTT; cdr3_aa: CASSRLADLGTDTQYF
j_call: TRBJ1-1; v_call: TRBV28; d_call: -; cdr3_nt: TGTGCCAGCAGTTCCCTAATGGGGGGCGAAGTCTCTGAAGCTTTCTTT; cdr3_aa: CASSSLMGGEVSEAFF
j_call: TRBJ1-3; v_call: TRBV4-3; d_call: -; cdr3_nt: TGCGCCAGCAGCCCAGGACCCGGGGTCTGGAACACCATATATTTT; cdr3_aa: CASSPGPGVWNTIYF
j_call: TRBJ2-1; v_call: TRBV27; d_call: -; cdr3_nt: TGTGCCAGCAGTTTCGACCCCGTCCGCTACAATGAGCAGTTCTTC; cdr3_aa: CASSFDPVRYNEQFF
j_call: TRBJ2-3; v_call: TRBV5-1; d_call: -; cdr3_nt: TGCGCCAGCGAATCATCAGGGGGCACAGATACGCAGTATTTT; cdr3_aa: CASESSGGTDTQYF
j_call: TRBJ1-1; v_call: TRBV19; d_call: -; cdr3_nt: TGTGCCAGTAGTAGGCAGGTCCTACACACTGAAGCTTTCTTT; cdr3_aa: CASSRQVLHTEAFF
j_call: TRBJ1-1; v_call: TRBV5-1; d_call: -; cdr3_nt: TGCGCCAGCAGCTTGGAGGGGGGTGACACTGAAGCTTTCTTT; cdr3_aa: CASSLEGGDTEAFF
j_call: TRBJ2-7; v_call: TRBV9; d_call: -; cdr3_nt: TGTGCCAGCAGCCCACGACAGGCCCACTCCTACGAGCAGTACTTC; cdr3_aa: CASSPRQAHSYEQYF